This entry is about one TCR beta chain. The antigen is undetermined. This sample stems from a study of cytomegalovirus exposure and HLA in healthy donors. The donors were members of the validation cohort, which comprised under 150 subjects and was separate from the first cohort of some 680 subjects. Findings and caveats of the study: Among TCR sequences, most were rare, though some public TCRs appeared in many donors.

The method was immunoSEQ multiplex PCR; TCRdb's version includes in-frame clones alone and lacks a portion of them. The table records 82,000 or so clones, about 92% of them present only once. The sequence derives from a man aged 18 to 30 in good health and CMV-seronegative. The sample comprised PBMCs.

CDR3 bases: TGCGCCAGCAGCGGGGGACAGGTGTTCACAGATACGCAGTATTTT. Translating gives CASSGGQVFTDTQYF. V and J are TRBV5-1 and TRBJ2-3, with 8 bases aligning to TRBD1. Germline CDR1 reads SGHRS; CDR2 reads YFSETQ. The CDR3 runs to 15 residues. The junction had 6 bases not matched to a gene; V was cut back by 4 bases and J by 2 bases.